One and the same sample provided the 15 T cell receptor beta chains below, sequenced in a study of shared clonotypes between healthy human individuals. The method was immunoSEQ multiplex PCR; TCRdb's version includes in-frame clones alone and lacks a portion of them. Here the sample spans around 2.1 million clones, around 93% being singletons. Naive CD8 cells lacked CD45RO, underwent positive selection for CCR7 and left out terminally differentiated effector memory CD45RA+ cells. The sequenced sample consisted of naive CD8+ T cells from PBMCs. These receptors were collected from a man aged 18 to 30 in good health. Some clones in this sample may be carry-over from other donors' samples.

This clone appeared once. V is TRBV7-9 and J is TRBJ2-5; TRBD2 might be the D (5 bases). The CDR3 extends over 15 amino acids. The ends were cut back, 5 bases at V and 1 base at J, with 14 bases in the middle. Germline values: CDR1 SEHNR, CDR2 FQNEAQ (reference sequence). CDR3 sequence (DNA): TGTGCCAGCAGCCGTCAGACGGGGTCCCAAGAGACCCAGTACTTC. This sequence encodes CASSRQTGSQETQYF. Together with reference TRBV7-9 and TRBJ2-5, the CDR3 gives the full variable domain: DTGVSQNPRHKITKRGQNVTFRCDPISEHNRLYWYRQTLGQGPEFLTYFQNEAQLEKSRLLSDRFSAERPKGSFSTLEIQRTEQGDSAMYLCASSRQTGSQETQYFGPGTRLLVL.

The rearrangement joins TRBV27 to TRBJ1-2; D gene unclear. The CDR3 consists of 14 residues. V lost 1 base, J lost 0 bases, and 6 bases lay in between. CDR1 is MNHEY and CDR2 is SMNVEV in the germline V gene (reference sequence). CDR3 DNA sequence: TGTGCCAGCAGTTTATTCGCAGCTAACTATGGCTACACCTTC. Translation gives CASSLFAANYGYTF.

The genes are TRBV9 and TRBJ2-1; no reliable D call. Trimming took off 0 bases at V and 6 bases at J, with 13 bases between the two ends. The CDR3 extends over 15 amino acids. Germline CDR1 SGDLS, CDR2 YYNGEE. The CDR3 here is CASSVVGSVANEQFF. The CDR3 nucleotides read TGTGCCAGCAGCGTAGTGGGCTCGGTAGCCAATGAGCAGTTCTTC.

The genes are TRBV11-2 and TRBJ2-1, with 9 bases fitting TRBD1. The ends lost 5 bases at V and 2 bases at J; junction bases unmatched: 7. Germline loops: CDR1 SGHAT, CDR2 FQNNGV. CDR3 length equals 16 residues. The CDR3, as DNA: TGTGCCAGCAGCACCAGGGACAGGGAAGCCTACAATGAGCAGTTCTTC. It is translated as CASSTRDREAYNEQFF.

CDR3 sequence reads: CASSPRQNTGELFF. CDR3 DNA sequence: TGTGCCAGCAGCCCCCGACAGAACACCGGGGAGCTGTTTTTT. The chain joins TRBV7-9 to TRBJ2-2; D call uncertain. Germline-derived CDR1 and CDR2 are SEHNR and FQNEAQ (reference sequence). The CDR3 is made up of 14 amino acids. Trimming stripped 5 bases from V and 1 base from J, with 8 bases between.

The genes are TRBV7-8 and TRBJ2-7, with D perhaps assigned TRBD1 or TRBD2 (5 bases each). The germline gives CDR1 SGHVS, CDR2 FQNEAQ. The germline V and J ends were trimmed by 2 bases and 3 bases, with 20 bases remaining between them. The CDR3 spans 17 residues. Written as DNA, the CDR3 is TGTGCCAGCAGCTTATCCGGGGCGCAAGTCGCCAGCTACGAGCAGTACTTC. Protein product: CASSLSGAQVASYEQYF. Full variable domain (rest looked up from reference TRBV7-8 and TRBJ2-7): GAGVSQSPRYKVAKRGQDVALRCDPISGHVSLFWYQQALGQGPEFLTYFQNEAQLDKSGLPSDRFFAERPEGSVSTLKIQRTQQEDSAVYLCASSLSGAQVASYEQYFGPGTRLTVT.

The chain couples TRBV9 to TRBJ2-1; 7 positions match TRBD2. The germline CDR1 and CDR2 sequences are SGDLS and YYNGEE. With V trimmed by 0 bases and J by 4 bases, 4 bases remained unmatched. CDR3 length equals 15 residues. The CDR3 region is CASSVGTSYYNEQFF. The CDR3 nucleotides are TGTGCCAGCAGCGTAGGGACTAGTTATTACAATGAGCAGTTCTTC.

CDR3 region: CASSLGDLGTSGSPYNEQFF. The CDR3 DNA is TGTGCCAGCAGCTTGGGGGACCTGGGAACTAGCGGGAGTCCCTACAATGAGCAGTTCTTC. The chain joins TRBV5-4 to TRBJ2-1; 11 bases agree with TRBD2. The CDR3 spans 20 residues. Germline loops: CDR1 SGHNT, CDR2 YYREEE (reference sequence). J lost 2 bases, V lost 0 bases, and 13 bases had no gene match.

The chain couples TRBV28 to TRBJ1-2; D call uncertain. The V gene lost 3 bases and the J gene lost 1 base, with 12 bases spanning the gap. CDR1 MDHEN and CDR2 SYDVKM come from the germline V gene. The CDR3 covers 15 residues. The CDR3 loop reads CASSFWADLNYGYTF. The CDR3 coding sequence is TGTGCCAGCAGTTTTTGGGCAGACCTTAACTATGGCTACACCTTC.

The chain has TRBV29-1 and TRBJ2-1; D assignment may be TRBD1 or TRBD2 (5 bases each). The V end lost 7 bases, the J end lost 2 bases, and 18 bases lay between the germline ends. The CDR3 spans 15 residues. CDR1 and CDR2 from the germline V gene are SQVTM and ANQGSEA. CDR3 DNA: TGCAGCGAAGGGGACCGTGGGACGGCCTACAATGAGCAGTTCTTC. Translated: CSEGDRGTAYNEQFF.

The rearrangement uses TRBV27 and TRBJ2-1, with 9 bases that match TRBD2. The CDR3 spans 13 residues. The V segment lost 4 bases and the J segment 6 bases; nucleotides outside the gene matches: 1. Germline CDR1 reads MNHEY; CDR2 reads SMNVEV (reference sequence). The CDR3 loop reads CASSWTSANEQFF. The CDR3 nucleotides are TGTGCCAGCAGTTGGACTAGCGCCAATGAGCAGTTCTTC.

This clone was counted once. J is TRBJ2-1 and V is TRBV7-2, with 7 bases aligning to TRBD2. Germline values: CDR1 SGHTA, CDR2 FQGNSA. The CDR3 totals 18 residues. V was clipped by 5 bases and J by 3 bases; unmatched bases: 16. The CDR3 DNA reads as TGTGCCAGCAGCCCAACCTCTGGAGCTAGCGGTGGCTACAATGAGCAGTTCTTC. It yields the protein CASSPTSGASGGYNEQFF.

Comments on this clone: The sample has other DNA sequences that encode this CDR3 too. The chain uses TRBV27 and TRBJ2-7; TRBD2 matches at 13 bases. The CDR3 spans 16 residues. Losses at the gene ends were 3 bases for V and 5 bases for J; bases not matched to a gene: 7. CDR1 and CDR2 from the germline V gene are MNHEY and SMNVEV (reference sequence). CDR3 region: CASSFLLAGGPHEQYF. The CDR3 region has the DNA TGTGCCAGCAGTTTCCTACTAGCGGGAGGGCCCCACGAGCAGTACTTC.

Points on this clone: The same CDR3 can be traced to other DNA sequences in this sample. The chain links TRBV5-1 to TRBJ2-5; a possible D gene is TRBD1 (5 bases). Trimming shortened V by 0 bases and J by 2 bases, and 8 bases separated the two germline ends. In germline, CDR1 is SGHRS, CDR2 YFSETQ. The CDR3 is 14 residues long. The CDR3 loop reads CASSLVRVQETQYF. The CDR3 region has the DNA TGCGCCAGCAGCTTGGTCAGGGTTCAAGAGACCCAGTACTTC.

CDR3 in amino acids: CASIGQGDEQFF. In DNA form, the CDR3 reads TGTGCCAGCATCGGACAGGGGGATGAGCAGTTCTTC. The genes are TRBV6-1 and TRBJ2-1, with 10 bases that match TRBD1. The CDR3 is 12 amino acids. Germline CDR1 is MNHNS and CDR2 is SASEGT. Losses at the gene ends were 7 bases for V and 8 bases for J; bases not matched to a gene: 2.